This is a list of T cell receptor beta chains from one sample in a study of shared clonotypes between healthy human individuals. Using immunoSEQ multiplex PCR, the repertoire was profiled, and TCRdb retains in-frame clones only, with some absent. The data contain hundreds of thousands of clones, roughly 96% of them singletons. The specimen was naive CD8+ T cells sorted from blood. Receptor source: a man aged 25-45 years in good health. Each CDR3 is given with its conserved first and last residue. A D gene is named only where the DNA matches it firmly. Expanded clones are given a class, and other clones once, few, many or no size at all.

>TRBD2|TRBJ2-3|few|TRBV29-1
CSVEGLASQDTQYF
TGCAGCGTTGAAGGACTAGCGAGCCAAGATACGCAGTATTTT
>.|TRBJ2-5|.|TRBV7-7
CASSLGGESQETQYF
TGTGCCAGCAGCTTAGGCGGAGAGAGCCAAGAGACCCAGTACTTC
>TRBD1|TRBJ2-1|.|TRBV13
CASSALGQGFEEQFF
TGTGCCAGCAGCGCACTGGGACAGGGGTTTGAAGAGCAGTTCTTC
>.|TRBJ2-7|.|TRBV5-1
CASSPQRRLGYEQYF
TGCGCCAGCAGCCCACAGAGGAGATTGGGCTACGAGCAGTACTTC
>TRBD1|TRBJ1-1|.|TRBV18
CASSSQQGTNTEAFF
TGTGCCAGCTCATCACAACAGGGGACGAACACTGAAGCTTTCTTT
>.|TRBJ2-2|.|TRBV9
CASSAPSTGELFF
TGTGCCAGCAGCGCACCGAGCACCGGGGAGCTGTTTTTT
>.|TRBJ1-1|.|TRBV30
CAWSGGQSITEAFF
TGTGCCTGGAGCGGTGGACAAAGCATCACTGAAGCTTTCTTT
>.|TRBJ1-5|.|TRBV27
CASRDGIYNQPQHF
TGTGCCAGCAGGGATGGAATTTACAATCAGCCCCAGCATTTT
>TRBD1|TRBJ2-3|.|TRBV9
CASSGKTGTDTQYF
TGTGCCAGCAGCGGGAAGACAGGGACAGATACGCAGTATTTT
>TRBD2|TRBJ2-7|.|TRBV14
CASSQFIPLAGSYEQYF
TGTGCCAGCAGCCAATTCATCCCGCTAGCGGGATCCTACGAGCAGTACTTC
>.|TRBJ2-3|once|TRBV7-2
CASSLVGYGDTQYF
TGTGCCAGCAGCTTAGTAGGGTATGGAGATACGCAGTATTTT
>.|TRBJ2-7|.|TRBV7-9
CASSLGRYEQYF
TGTGCCAGCAGCTTAGGCCGGTACGAGCAGTACTTC
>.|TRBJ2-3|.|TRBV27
CATYSGRADRGTQYF
TGTGCCACCTATTCCGGACGGGCAGATCGGGGTACGCAGTATTTT
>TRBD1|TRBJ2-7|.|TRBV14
CASSPGTGKGYEQYF
TGTGCCAGCAGCCCGGGGACAGGAAAGGGGTACGAGCAGTACTTC
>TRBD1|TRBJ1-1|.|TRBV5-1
CASSLLTGEKGTEAFF
TGCGCCAGCAGCTTGCTGACAGGGGAAAAAGGAACTGAAGCTTTCTTT
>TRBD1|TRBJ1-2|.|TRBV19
CASSDRVYGYTF
TGTGCCAGTAGCGACAGGGTGTATGGCTACACCTTC